These 2 T cell receptor beta chains were all obtained from the same sample, sequenced in a study of shared clonotypes between healthy human individuals. Clones were read by immunoSEQ multiplex PCR, and TCRdb kept only the in-frame ones, dropping some. The sample contains a few million clones, 85% to 95% of which appear only once. What was sequenced was naive CD4+ T cells from PBMCs. The subset: CD45RA+ positively selected. All receptors derive from a young man in good health. Some clones in this sample may be carry-over from other donors' samples.

V and J are TRBV5-1 and TRBJ2-7, with 8 positions matching TRBD1. The CDR3 is made up of 14 amino acids. With V trimmed by 6 bases and J by 6 bases, 11 bases remained unmatched. Germline CDR1 and CDR2: SGHRS and YFSETQ. The CDR3 reads CASTEDRVWGEQYF. The CDR3 coding sequence is TGCGCCAGCACCGAGGACAGGGTATGGGGCGAGCAGTACTTC.

The CDR3 DNA sequence: TGTGCCAGTAGCTCCTATGGGACAGACAATGAGCAGTTCTTC. Protein product: CASSSYGTDNEQFF. The V call is TRBV19, the J call TRBJ2-1, with 7 bases identical to TRBD1. The junction had 7 bases not matched to a gene; V was cut back by 6 bases and J by 5 bases. Germline CDR1 reads LNHDA; CDR2 reads SQIVND (reference sequence). The CDR3 has 14 residues.